The TCR beta chain described here comes from a study of cytotoxic CD8 clonotypes in ibrutinib-treated CLL. Turning to the study itself: Response sampling came at median around 12 months of treatment, ranging about 6 to 40 months.

This clone was observed a single time. J gave up 0 bases and V 4 bases, and 4 bases lay outside the gene matches. Germline V lookup: CDR1 LGHNA, CDR2 YSLEER. This CDR3 has 15 residues. This table comes from immunoSEQ multiplex PCR, and its TCRdb copy is limited to in-frame clones, with some not included. The sample has 140,000 to 150,000 clones; around 76% are singletons. The sequence derives from a human donor with chronic lymphocytic leukemia. The starting material was PBMCs, obtained after 24 months of ibrutinib treatment. V and J are TRBV4-3 and TRBJ2-7; 9 positions match TRBD1. DNA of the CDR3: TGCGCCAGCAGCCTCCGGGACAGGGCCTCCTACGAGCAGTACTTC. Protein sequence: CASSLRDRASYEQYF.